The 14 T cell receptor beta chains below come from one sample, sequenced in a study of blood T cells in healthy people across ages. Primers used in a second PCR of roughly 6 to 11 cycles were a sample-barcoded 5' primer and a J-beta primer mix. TCRdb independently ran MiXCR on the 5' RACE reads; one entry per CDR3 protein. Counted here are 700,000 to 900,000 distinct CDR3 sequences, roughly 24% occurring once; the ten biggest clones make up less than 3.5%. These data were also filed under a second study, of T cells of mothers and their children.

Sequencing input: blood. The receptors here all came from a boy between 5 and 17 years old in good health.

This clonotype was seen only a few times. The gene calls are TRBV24-1 and TRBJ2-5; no definite D call. The J call may be incorrect, as the DNA end agrees better with TRBJ2-1. The CDR3 is 13 amino acids. Germline V gives CDR1 KGHDR, CDR2 SFDVKD. The CDR3 DNA reads TGTGCCACCAGTGATGAGAACTACAATGAGCAGTTCTTC. Protein sequence: CATSDENYNEQFF.

This chain joins TRBV30 and TRBJ2-1; D gene unclear. The CDR3 consists of 14 residues. Trimming left V 4 bases short and J 9 bases short, with 19 bases between. Germline CDR1 is GTSNPN and CDR2 is SVGIG (reference sequence). CDR3 loop: CAWTPSLDDIEQFF. CDR3 nucleotide sequence: TGTGCCTGGACCCCGAGCCTAGATGATATTGAGCAGTTCTTC.

This sequence joins TRBV20-1 and TRBJ2-1; D remains ambiguous. The CDR3 has 15 residues. CDR1 and CDR2 from the germline V gene are DFQATT and SNEGSKA (reference sequence). V shed 2 bases and J shed 0 bases, with 11 bases lying between them. The CDR3 bases are TGCAGTGCTAGAATCCGGTTAAGCTCCTACAATGAGCAGTTCTTC. Translated: CSARIRLSSYNEQFF.

The gene calls are TRBV6-5 and TRBJ2-5; 7 bases map to TRBD1. TRBJ2-7 explains the end of the DNA better; the J call may be wrong. Germline V gene lookup returns CDR1 MNHEY and CDR2 SVGAGI. The CDR3 totals 13 residues. The DNA of the CDR3 is TGTGCCAGCACCAGGGACAGCACCTACGAGCAGTACTTC. It is translated as CASTRDSTYEQYF.

This chain joins TRBV6-2 or TRBV6-3 and TRBJ1-6; no clear D gene. The V gene lost 0 bases and the J gene lost 14 bases, with 14 bases spanning the gap. This CDR3 has 14 amino acids. Germline values: CDR1 MNHEY, CDR2 SVGEGT. CDR3 sequence: CASSYSRSVRTLHF. CDR3 sequence (DNA): TGTGCCAGCAGTTACTCGAGGTCGGTAAGGACCCTCCACTTT.

This clonotype was found a few times. The chain is built from TRBV5-1 and TRBJ2-1, with D possibly being TRBD1 (6 bases). Trimming shortened V by 5 bases and J by 9 bases, and 15 bases separated the two germline ends. CDR1 is SGHRS and CDR2 is YFSETQ in the germline V gene. CDR3 length: 13 amino acids. CDR3 residues: CASSGQLRGEQFF. As DNA, the CDR3 is TGCGCCAGCAGTGGACAGTTAAGGGGTGAGCAGTTCTTC.

The chain couples TRBV20-1 to TRBJ2-5, with D perhaps matching TRBD2 (6 bases). Germline-derived CDR1 and CDR2 are DFQATT and SNEGSKA (reference sequence). CDR3 length: 14 amino acids. V lost 0 bases and J 1 base, leaving 9 bases between the germline ends. DNA of the CDR3: TGCAGTGCTAGAGACCAGCGGGTCCAAGAGACCCAGTACTTC. Translated, it gives CSARDQRVQETQYF.

This clonotype was seen ten or more times. The chain has TRBV9 and TRBJ2-5, with a possible D match to TRBD1 (6 bases). Germline CDR1 is SGDLS and CDR2 is YYNGEE. V shed 2 bases and J shed 5 bases, with 7 bases lying between them. The CDR3 is 12 amino acids. The CDR3 protein is CASSVQGETQYF. The CDR3 nucleotides are TGTGCCAGCAGCGTTCAGGGGGAGACCCAGTACTTC. The full variable domain, its missing parts supplied by reference TRBV9 and TRBJ2-5, is DSGVTQTPKHLITATGQRVTLRCSPRSGDLSVYWYQQSLDQGLQFLIQYYNGEERAKGNILERFSAQQFPDLHSELNLSSLELGDSALYFCASSVQGETQYFGPGTRLLVL.

This chain connects TRBV7-6 to TRBJ2-1; D not certain. Germline V gene lookup returns CDR1 SGHVS and CDR2 FNYEAQ. The V gene lost 1 base and the J gene lost 0 bases, with 10 bases spanning the gap. The CDR3 runs to 16 residues. CDR3 nucleotides: TGTGCCAGCAGCTTAGGAAGGGTCAGCTCCTACAATGAGCAGTTCTTC. As protein: CASSLGRVSSYNEQFF. Looking up the rest from reference TRBV7-6 and TRBJ2-1 gives the full variable domain: GAGVSQSPRYKVTKRGQDVALRCDPISGHVSLYWYRQALGQGPEFLTYFNYEAQQDKSGLPNDRFSAERPEGSISTLTIQRTEQRDSAMYRCASSLGRVSSYNEQFFGPGTRLTVL.

About this clonotype itself: Relative to the germline gene, one junction end is altered; a read error may explain this. CDR3 loop: CASTHRDSKPNTEAFF. CDR3 sequence (DNA): TGTGCCAGCACCCACCGGGACAGTAAACCGAACACTGAAGCCTTCTTT. This chain joins TRBV7-9 and TRBJ1-1; 7 nucleotides match TRBD1. Germline V gives CDR1 SEHNR, CDR2 FQNEAQ (reference sequence). This CDR3 has 16 residues.

This clonotype came up a few times. This sequence joins TRBV6-1 and TRBJ2-7; the D is unclear. This CDR3 has 15 residues. Looked up from germline, CDR1 is MNHNS and CDR2 is SASEGT. V lost 8 bases to trimming and J lost 0 bases, with 17 bases between them. The CDR3 reads CASSPAASSSYEQYF. Written as DNA, the CDR3 is TGTGCCAGCTCACCTGCAGCGAGTAGCTCCTACGAGCAGTACTTC.

Regarding this clonotype: Its ends do not fully match the called genes, so a read error is possible. The chain couples TRBV3-1 to TRBJ2-7, with D maybe TRBD2 (5 bases). Germline V gives CDR1 LGHDT, CDR2 YNNKEL (reference sequence). CDR3 size: 15 residues. CDR3: CVSSLSSGNTYEQYF. The CDR3 DNA reads TGTGTCAGCAGCCTTTCATCGGGGAACACCTACGAGCAGTACTTC.

The rearrangement links TRBV7-3 to TRBJ2-1; TRBD2 matches at 10 bases. CDR3 length: 16 amino acids. V shed 2 bases and J 7 bases; nucleotides not matched to a gene: 8. From germline, CDR1 is SGHTA and CDR2 FQGTGA. CDR3 sequence: CASSLGERGGINEQFF. The CDR3 nucleotides are TGTGCCAGCAGCTTAGGGGAGCGGGGGGGAATTAATGAGCAGTTCTTC.

The sample holds a few counts of this clonotype. The chain employs TRBV7-9 and TRBJ1-4; unclear D gene. There are 14 residues in the CDR3. V was pared by 5 bases and J by 0 bases, with 7 bases between. Germline V lookup: CDR1 SEHNR, CDR2 FQNEAQ (reference sequence). CDR3 amino acids: CASSRDATNEKLFF. The DNA of the CDR3 is TGTGCCAGCAGCCGCGATGCAACTAATGAAAAACTGTTTTTT.